The following is a T cell receptor (beta chain) sequence with its context. The antigen is undetermined. Recipients received nonmyeloablative bone marrow transplants from related graft donors, with transient mixed chimerism. Unstimulated regulatory T cells (CD4+CD25+CD127-), CD4+CD25- non-regulatory cells, CD4 and CD8 cells were FACS-sorted from thawed PBMCs. Trimming stripped 8 bases from V and 5 bases from J, with 12 bases between. Germline V gene sequence: CDR1 SGHNT, CDR2 YENEEA. The CDR3 is 12 residues long. The sample originates from a study of Tregs in tolerant kidney transplant recipients. Repertoires were generated with immunoSEQ multiplex PCR, while TCRdb's copy carries only in-frame clones and drops some. The sample carries about 81,000 clones, roughly 90% recorded once. The study, taken as a whole, reports: The most relevant donor-specific Treg TCRbeta repertoire apparently came from expansion with activated donor B cells. Some patients' samples used different primers over time, so nucleotide sequences weren't comparable. The small number of patients limits these findings pending further validation.

The sequenced sample was CD4+ T cells from blood (PBMCs), obtained 24 months after the transplant. The V and J genes are TRBV11-3 and TRBJ2-5, with a possible D match to TRBD2 (5 bases). The receptor was derived from a human patient who received a combined kidney and bone marrow transplant. Some T cells may be transferred from the graft donor. Here the CDR3 reads CASSPSPETQYF. The CDR3 bases are TGTGCCAGCTCCCCTAGCCCGGAGACCCAGTACTTC.